The source of this TCR beta chain is a study of regulatory T cells in long-lasting Graves disease. Findings of the study overall: Persistent Graves' patients showed reduced TCR diversity versus newly diagnosed patients.

Germline V gene sequence: CDR1 MNHEY, CDR2 SVGEGT. The CDR3 totals 14 residues. V was pared by 4 bases and J by 3 bases, with 11 bases between. Library construction for TCR beta used iRepertoire HTBI primers and Arm-PCR of CDR3 regions. TCRdb re-called the multiplex PCR reads with MiXCR, one entry per CDR3 protein. The data contain about 220,000 distinct CDR3 sequences, 15% to 20% of them singletons. Stated time point: newly diagnosed GD, antithyroid drugs for less than 3 months. The TCR library was made from RNA that had been extracted from PBMCs in TRIzol. Clinicians diagnosed Graves' disease using American Thyroid Association guidelines. Roughly 9 milliliters of peripheral blood went into EDTA tubes. This clonotype has a count of ten or more. Its antigen is as yet unknown. The sample was also linked to a second study, of T cells in Graves' hyperthyroidism and ophthalmopathy. From that second work: The HTBI primer set served for first-round RT-PCR of the TCR CDR3.

The input for sequencing was peripheral blood mononuclear cells (PBMCs), taken at new diagnosis, from a patient treated with antithyroid drugs. The sequence derives from a woman aged 30 to 39 with Graves disease. The chain carries TRBV6-2 or TRBV6-3 and TRBJ2-3; D is undetermined. The CDR3 sequence is CASSSDLTTDTQYF. The CDR3, as DNA: TGTGCCAGCAGTTCCGACCTAACTACAGATACGCAGTATTTT.